This TCR beta chain came from a study of blood T cell repertoires in COVID-19. Study as a whole: Material from acute and convalescent COVID-19 was sourced from the United States, Italy and Spain.

This clone has just a few counts. Germline V gives CDR1 MNHNS, CDR2 SASEGT. The CDR3 length is 16 residues. Losses at the gene ends were 4 bases for V and 4 bases for J; bases not matched to a gene: 10. In the original workflow: Amplification of reference gene primers was used by the study to estimate nucleated cell counts. Generated by immunoSEQ multiplex PCR, the TCRdb table keeps only in-frame clones and is missing some. The V and J calls and clone size come from that table; D and trimming were worked out from the DNA. This sample has under 400,000 clones, with approximately 89% found just once. This sequence originates from a woman in her sixties with COVID-19, enrolled during active disease. Sequencing was carried out using peripheral blood. This chain joins TRBV6-1 and TRBJ2-1; 7 positions match TRBD1. CDR3 DNA: TGTGCCAGCAGTGCGCGGCTTACAGGGGTTTACAATGAGCAGTTCTTC. It specifies CASSARLTGVYNEQFF.